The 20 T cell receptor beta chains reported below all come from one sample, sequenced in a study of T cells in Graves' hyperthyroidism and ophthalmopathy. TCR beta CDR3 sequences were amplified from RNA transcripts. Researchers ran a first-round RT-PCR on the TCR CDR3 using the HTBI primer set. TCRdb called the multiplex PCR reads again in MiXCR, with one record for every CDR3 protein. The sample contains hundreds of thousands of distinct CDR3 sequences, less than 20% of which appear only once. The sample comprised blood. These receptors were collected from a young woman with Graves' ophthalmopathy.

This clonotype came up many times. DNA of the CDR3: TGTGCCAGCAGTTCCCCTCTCGGGAGCAATCGAAATGAGCAGTTCTTC. Translation: CASSSPLGSNRNEQFF. V usage is TRBV6-1 and J usage is TRBJ2-1; weak D call: TRBD2 (6 bases). The CDR3 totals 16 residues. Between the trimmed V and J ends, which lost 5 bases and 7 bases, there was a span of 21 bases. Germline assignment: CDR1 MNHNS and CDR2 SASEGT.

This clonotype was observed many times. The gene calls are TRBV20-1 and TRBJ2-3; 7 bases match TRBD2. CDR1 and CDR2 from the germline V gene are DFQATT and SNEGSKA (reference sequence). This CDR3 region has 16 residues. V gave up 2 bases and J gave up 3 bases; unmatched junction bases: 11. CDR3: CSARNGLVAGTDTQYF. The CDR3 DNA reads TGCAGTGCTAGAAATGGACTAGTCGCTGGTACAGATACGCAGTATTTT.

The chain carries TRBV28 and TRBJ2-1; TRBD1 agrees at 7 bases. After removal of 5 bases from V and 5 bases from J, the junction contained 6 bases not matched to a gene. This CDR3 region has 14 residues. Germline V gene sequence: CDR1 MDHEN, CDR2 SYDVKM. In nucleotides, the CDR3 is TGTGCCAGCAGTCCACAGGGGCCGAACAATGAGCAGTTCTTC. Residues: CASSPQGPNNEQFF.

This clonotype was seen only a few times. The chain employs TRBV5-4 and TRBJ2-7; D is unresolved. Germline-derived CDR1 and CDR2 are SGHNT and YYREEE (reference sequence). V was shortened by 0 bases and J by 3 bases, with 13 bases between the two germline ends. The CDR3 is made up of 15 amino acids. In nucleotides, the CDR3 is TGTGCCAGCAGCTTGGCATCCCTATATAGCTACGAGCAGTACTTC. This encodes CASSLASLYSYEQYF.

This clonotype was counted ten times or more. CDR3 in DNA: TGTGCCAGCACCAGTCTAACAGGGGGCGGAGAGACCCAGTACTTC. This encodes CASTSLTGGGETQYF. This sequence joins TRBV7-9 and TRBJ2-5, with 9 nucleotides matching TRBD1. This CDR3 has 15 residues. The germline V gene encodes CDR1 SEHNR and CDR2 FQNEAQ (reference sequence). The junction had 10 bases not matched to a gene; V was cut back by 7 bases and J by 4 bases.

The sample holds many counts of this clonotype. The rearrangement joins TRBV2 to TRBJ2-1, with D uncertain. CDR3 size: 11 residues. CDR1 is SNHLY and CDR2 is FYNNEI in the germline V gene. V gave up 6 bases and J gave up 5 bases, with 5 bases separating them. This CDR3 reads CASSYHNEQFF. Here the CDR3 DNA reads TGTGCCAGCAGCTATCACAATGAGCAGTTCTTC. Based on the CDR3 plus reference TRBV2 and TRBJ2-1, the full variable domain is EPEVTQTPSHQVTQMGQEVILRCVPISNHLYFYWYRQILGQKVEFLVSFYNNEISEKSEIFDDQFSVERPDGSNFTLKIRSTKLEDSAMYFCASSYHNEQFFGPGTRLTVL.

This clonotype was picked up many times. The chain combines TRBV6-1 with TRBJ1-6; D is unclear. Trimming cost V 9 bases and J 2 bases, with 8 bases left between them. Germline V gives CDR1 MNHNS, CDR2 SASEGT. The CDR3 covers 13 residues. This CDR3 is CASQNAYNSPLHF. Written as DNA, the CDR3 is TGTGCCAGTCAAAATGCCTATAATTCACCCCTCCACTTT.

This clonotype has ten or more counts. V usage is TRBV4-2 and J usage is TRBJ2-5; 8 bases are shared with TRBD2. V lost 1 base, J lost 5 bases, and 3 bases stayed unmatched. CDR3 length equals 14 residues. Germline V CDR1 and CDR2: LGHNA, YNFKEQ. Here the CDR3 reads CASSQGSGSETQYF. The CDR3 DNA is TGTGCCAGCAGCCAAGGGAGCGGGAGTGAGACCCAGTACTTC.

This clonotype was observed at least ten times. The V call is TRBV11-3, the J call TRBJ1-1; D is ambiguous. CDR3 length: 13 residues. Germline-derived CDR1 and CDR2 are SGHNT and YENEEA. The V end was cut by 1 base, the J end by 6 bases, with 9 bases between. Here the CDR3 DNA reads TGTGCCAGCAGCTTAGTCTCGAGCTCTGAAGCTTTCTTT. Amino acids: CASSLVSSSEAFF.

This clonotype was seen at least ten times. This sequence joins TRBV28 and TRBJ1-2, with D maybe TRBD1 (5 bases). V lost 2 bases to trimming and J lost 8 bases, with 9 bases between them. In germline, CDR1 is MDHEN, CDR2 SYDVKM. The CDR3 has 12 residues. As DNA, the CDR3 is TGTGCCAGCAGTTTAGGAGGGGTGGGCTACACCTTC. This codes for CASSLGGVGYTF.

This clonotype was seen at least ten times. CDR3 in amino acids: CASQGASYNSPLHF. DNA for the CDR3: TGTGCCAGCCAGGGGGCTTCCTATAATTCACCCCTCCACTTT. This chain joins TRBV25-1 and TRBJ1-6, with TRBD1 identical over 8 bases. Trimming removed 8 bases from V and 1 base from J; junction bases left unmatched: 1. This CDR3 has 14 residues. Germline CDR1 and CDR2: MGHDK and SYGVNS.

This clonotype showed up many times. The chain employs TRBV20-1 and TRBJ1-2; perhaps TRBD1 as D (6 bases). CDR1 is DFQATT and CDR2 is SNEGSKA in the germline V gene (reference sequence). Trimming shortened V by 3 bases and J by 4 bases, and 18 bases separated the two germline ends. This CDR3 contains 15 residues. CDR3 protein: CSARQTGWTSYGYTF. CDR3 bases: TGCAGTGCTAGGCAGACAGGTTGGACGAGCTATGGCTACACCTTC.

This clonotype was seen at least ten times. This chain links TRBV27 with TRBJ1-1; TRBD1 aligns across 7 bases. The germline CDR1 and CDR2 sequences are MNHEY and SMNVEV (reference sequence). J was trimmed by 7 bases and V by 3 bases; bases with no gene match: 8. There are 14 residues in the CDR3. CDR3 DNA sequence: TGTGCCAGCAGTTTGGCGAGGGGGCGCGATGAAGCTTTCTTT. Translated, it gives CASSLARGRDEAFF.

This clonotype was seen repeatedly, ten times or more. CDR3 residues: CASSLAGQGGLTGELFF. Written as DNA, the CDR3 is TGCGCCAGCAGCTTGGCCGGGCAGGGCGGTCTCACCGGGGAGCTGTTTTTT. V usage is TRBV5-1 and J usage is TRBJ2-2; tentative D call: TRBD1 (5 bases). This CDR3 has 17 amino acids. V was trimmed by 0 bases and J by 4 bases, leaving 16 bases between them. Germline V lookup: CDR1 SGHRS, CDR2 YFSETQ. Using reference TRBV5-1 and TRBJ2-2 for the parts outside the CDR3, the full variable domain is KAGVTQTPRYLIKTRGQQVTLSCSPISGHRSVSWYQQTPGQGLQFLFEYFSETQRNKGNFPGRFSGRQFSNSRSEMNVSTLELGDSALYLCASSLAGQGGLTGELFFGEGSRLTVL.

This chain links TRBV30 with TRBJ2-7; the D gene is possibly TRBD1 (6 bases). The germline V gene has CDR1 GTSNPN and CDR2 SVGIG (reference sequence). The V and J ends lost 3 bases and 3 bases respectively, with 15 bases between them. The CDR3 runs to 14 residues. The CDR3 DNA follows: TGTGCCTGGAGCGCCGGACAGCGAAACTACGAGCAGTACTTC. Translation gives CAWSAGQRNYEQYF.

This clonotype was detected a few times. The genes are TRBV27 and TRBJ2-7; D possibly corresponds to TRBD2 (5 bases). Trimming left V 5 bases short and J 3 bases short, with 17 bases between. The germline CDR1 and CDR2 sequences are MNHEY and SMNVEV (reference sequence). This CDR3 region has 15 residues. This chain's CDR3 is CASSLRGSAVYEQYF. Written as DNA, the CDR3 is TGTGCCAGCAGTCTCCGAGGTAGCGCAGTCTACGAGCAGTACTTC.

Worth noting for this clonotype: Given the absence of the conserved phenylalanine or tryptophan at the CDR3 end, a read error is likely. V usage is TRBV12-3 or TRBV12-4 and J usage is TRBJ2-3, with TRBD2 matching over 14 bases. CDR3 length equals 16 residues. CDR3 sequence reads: CVSSPGTSGGVDTQYS. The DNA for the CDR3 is TGTGTCAGCAGTCCAGGGACTAGCGGGGGTGTAGATACGCAGTATTCT.

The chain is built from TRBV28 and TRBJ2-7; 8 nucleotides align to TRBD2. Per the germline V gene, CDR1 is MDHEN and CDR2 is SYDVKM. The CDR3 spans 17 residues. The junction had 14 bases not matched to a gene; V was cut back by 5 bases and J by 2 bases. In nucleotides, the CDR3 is TGTGCCAGCAGTCCCTCCGGGGCGGGAGGCCTAACCTACGAGCAGTACTTC. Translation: CASSPSGAGGLTYEQYF. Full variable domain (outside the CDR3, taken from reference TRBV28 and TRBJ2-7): DVKVTQSSRYLVKRTGEKVFLECVQDMDHENMFWYRQDPGLGLRLIYFSYDVKMKEKGDIPEGYSVSREKKERFSLILESASTNQTSMYLCASSPSGAGGLTYEQYFGPGTRLTVT.

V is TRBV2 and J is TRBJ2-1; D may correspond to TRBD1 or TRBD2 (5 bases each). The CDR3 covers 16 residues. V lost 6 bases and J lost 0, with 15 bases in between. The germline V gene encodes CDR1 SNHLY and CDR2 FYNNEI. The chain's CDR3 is CASSGTGGVSYNEQFF. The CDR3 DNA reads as TGTGCCAGCAGCGGAACTGGGGGAGTCTCCTACAATGAGCAGTTCTTC. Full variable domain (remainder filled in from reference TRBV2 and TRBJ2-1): EPEVTQTPSHQVTQMGQEVILRCVPISNHLYFYWYRQILGQKVEFLVSFYNNEISEKSEIFDDQFSVERPDGSNFTLKIRSTKLEDSAMYFCASSGTGGVSYNEQFFGPGTRLTVL.

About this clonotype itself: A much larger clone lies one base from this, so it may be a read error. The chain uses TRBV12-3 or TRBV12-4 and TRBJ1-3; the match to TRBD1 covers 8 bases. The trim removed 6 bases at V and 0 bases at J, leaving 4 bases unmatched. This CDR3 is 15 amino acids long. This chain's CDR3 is CASRETGGSGNTIYF. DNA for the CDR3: TGTGCCAGCAGAGAAACAGGGGGCTCTGGAAACACCATATATTTT.